These 5 T cell receptor beta chains originate from one sample sequenced in a study of T cell changes during pregnancy in multiple sclerosis. Measured with immunoSEQ multiplex PCR; TCRdb has only the in-frame clones, and not every one. Of 35,000 to 45,000 clones listed, roughly 91% are singletons. The sample consisted of CD4+ T cells from peripheral blood mononuclear cells, taken in the first trimester of pregnancy. The receptors were sampled from a female donor with multiple sclerosis, enrolled in a pregnancy study.

The CDR3 DNA reads TGTGCCAGCAGCAGGACAGGGGGCTTTGGGGATACGCAGTATTTT. The encoded protein is CASSRTGGFGDTQYF. The rearrangement joins TRBV11-2 to TRBJ2-3; 11 nucleotides line up with TRBD1. Germline V gene data show CDR1 as SGHAT and CDR2 as FQNNGV. Germline trimming cut 5 bases from V and 6 bases from J; bases unmatched to any gene: 7. This CDR3 contains 15 residues. The variable domain in full, completed from reference TRBV11-2 and TRBJ2-3, reads EAGVAQSPRYKIIEKRQSVAFWCNPISGHATLYWYQQILGQGPKLLIQFQNNGVVDDSQLPKDRFSAERLKGVDSTLKIQPAKLEDSAVYLCASSRTGGFGDTQYFGPGTRLTVL.

J is TRBJ2-1 and V is TRBV10-2; TRBD2 matches 7 bases. V shed 6 bases, J shed 0 bases, and the junction held 5 bases outside the gene matches. The V gene's germline CDR1 is WSHSY and CDR2 SAAADI. The CDR3 contains 15 residues. CDR3 protein: CASRGGGSSYNEQFF. As DNA, the CDR3 is TGCGCCAGCAGAGGCGGGGGTAGCTCCTACAATGAGCAGTTCTTC.

The chain has TRBV5-1 and TRBJ2-6; the D gene is possibly TRBD2 (5 bases). The CDR3 consists of 16 residues. Germline assignment: CDR1 SGHRS and CDR2 YFSETQ. V lost 0 bases and J 0 bases, leaving 7 bases between the germline ends. The CDR3 nucleotides are TGCGCCAGCAGCTTGGGAGGAGGCTCTGGGGCCAACGTCCTGACTTTC. Protein product: CASSLGGGSGANVLTF. Variable domain in full (rest from reference TRBV5-1 and TRBJ2-6): KAGVTQTPRYLIKTRGQQVTLSCSPISGHRSVSWYQQTPGQGLQFLFEYFSETQRNKGNFPGRFSGRQFSNSRSEMNVSTLELGDSALYLCASSLGGGSGANVLTFGAGSRLTVL.

The chain joins TRBV5-1 to TRBJ2-1; the match to TRBD2 covers 7 bases. The germline V gene has CDR1 SGHRS and CDR2 YFSETQ. With V trimmed by 7 bases and J by 9 bases, 10 bases remained unmatched. The CDR3 extends over 13 amino acids. The DNA for the CDR3 is TGCGCCAGCGGGGGGGAGGCGACGGGTGAGCAGTTCTTC. This translates into CASGGEATGEQFF.

The gene calls are TRBV5-5 and TRBJ2-3; the D gene is possibly TRBD2 (6 bases). Germline CDR1 reads SGHKS; CDR2 reads YYEKEE (reference sequence). CDR3 length equals 15 residues. V lost 4 bases, J lost 4 bases, and 16 bases lay in between. CDR3 bases: TGTGCCAGCAGCGCCCGAGGAGGGTGGGCAGATACGCAGTATTTT. Its translation: CASSARGGWADTQYF.